This T cell receptor (beta chain) was identified during a study of memory CD8 T cells in hepatitis C reinfection. Overall study: Pre-reinfection samples were taken 55 to 20 weeks before detection.

Produced via immunoSEQ multiplex PCR; TCRdb's table is partial and in-frame only. The sample lists 50,000 or so clones; about nine tenths were seen once. As for time point: pre-reinfection, 55 to 20 weeks before reinfection detection. TCR sequencing was done directly ex vivo on sorted cells, without expansion in vitro. CDR3 length: 14 residues. The V end lost 0 bases, the J end lost 1 base, and 5 bases lay between the germline ends. Germline CDR1 reads SGDLS; CDR2 reads YYNGEE. This clonotype was obtained from a man in his late teens or twenties with hepatitis C virus infection. Sequenced sample: naive CD8+ T cells sorted from blood. The chain links TRBV9 to TRBJ1-5; no clear D. CDR3 bases: TGTGCCAGCAGCGTAGAGCCCAGCAATCAGCCCCAGCATTTT. Protein sequence: CASSVEPSNQPQHF.